This section outlines one T cell receptor beta chain sequence together with its context. The target antigen is unknown. The record originates from a study of T-cell reconstitution after alpha-beta-depleted transplantation in children. Overall study findings and caveats: From newly produced T cells came most of the T-cell counts and diversity one year after transplant. Several patients had high TCRbeta diversity at day 60; it came from surviving recipient T cells and thymic progenitors.

This CDR3 spans 15 amino acids. In germline, CDR1 is ENHRY, CDR2 SYGVKD. Trimming removed 6 bases from V and 4 bases from J; junction bases left unmatched: 12. Unique molecular identifiers were used in preparing the TCRbeta library. TCRdb re-derived calls from the PCR reads in MiXCR, one entry per CDR3 protein. The sample carries about 210,000 distinct CDR3 sequences, more than 15% recorded once. The chain is built from TRBV10-3 and TRBJ2-7; 7 nucleotides align to TRBD1. The material was PBMCs, mostly from graft donor cells, obtained 360 days after TCRalphabeta/CD19-depleted stem cell transplant. The source is a male patient between 2 and 10 years old who had a stem cell transplant for acute lymphoblastic leukemia, so the T cells may come from the graft donor. The CDR3 DNA is TGTGCCATCAGAAAAACCGGGACAGAAGATTACGAGCAGTACTTC. This gives the protein CAIRKTGTEDYEQYF.